Below, 2 T cell receptor beta chains from the same sample are listed, as sequenced in a study of blood T cell repertoires in COVID-19. Assay used: immunoSEQ multiplex PCR; TCRdb lists only in-frame clones, some missing. Of about 200,000 clones in the sample, about 80% were seen once. What was sequenced was PBMCs or T cells enriched from blood (not recorded which). These receptors came from a middle-aged man who had recovered from COVID-19.

There are a few counts of this clone. V usage is TRBV5-1 and J usage is TRBJ2-7, with D maybe TRBD1 (5 bases). The V end lost 4 bases, the J end lost 1 base, and 18 bases lay between the germline ends. The CDR3 sequence is 16 residues long. Germline CDR1 is SGHRS and CDR2 is YFSETQ. This CDR3 reads CASSLSGRQRSYEQYF. CDR3 DNA: TGCGCCAGCAGCCTCTCGGGTCGACAGAGATCCTACGAGCAGTACTTC.

The chain combines TRBV6-6 with TRBJ1-4; 7 bases map to TRBD1. This CDR3 contains 16 residues. Germline lookup yields CDR1 MNHNY and CDR2 SVGAGI (reference sequence). The J segment lost 3 bases and the V segment lost 6 bases, leaving 10 bases of the junction unmatched. The CDR3 bases are TGTGCCAGCAGGCAAATTTTCCAGGGGGCTAATGAAAAACTGTTTTTT. This gives the protein CASRQIFQGANEKLFF.